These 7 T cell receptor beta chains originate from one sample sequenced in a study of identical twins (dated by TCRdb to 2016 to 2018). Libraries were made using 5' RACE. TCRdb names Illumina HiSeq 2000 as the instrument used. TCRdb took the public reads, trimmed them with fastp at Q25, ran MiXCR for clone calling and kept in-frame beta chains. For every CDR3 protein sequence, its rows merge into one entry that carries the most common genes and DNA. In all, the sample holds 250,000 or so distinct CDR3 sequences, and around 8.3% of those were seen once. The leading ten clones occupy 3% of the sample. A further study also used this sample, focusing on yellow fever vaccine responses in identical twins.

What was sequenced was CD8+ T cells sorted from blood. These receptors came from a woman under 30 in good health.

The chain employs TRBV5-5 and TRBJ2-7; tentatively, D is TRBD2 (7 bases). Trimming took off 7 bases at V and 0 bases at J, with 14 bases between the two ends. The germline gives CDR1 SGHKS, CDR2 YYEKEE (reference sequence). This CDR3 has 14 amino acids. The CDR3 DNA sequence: TGTGCCAGCGGCCGCGGGGGCGCCTCCTACGAGCAGTACTTC. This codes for CASGRGGASYEQYF.

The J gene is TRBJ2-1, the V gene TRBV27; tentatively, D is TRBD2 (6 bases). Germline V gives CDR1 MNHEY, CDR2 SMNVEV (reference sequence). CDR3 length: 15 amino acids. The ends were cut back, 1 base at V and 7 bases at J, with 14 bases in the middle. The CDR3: CASSLLRELGNEQFF. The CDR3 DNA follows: TGTGCCAGCAGTTTATTACGGGAGCTTGGAAATGAGCAGTTCTTC.

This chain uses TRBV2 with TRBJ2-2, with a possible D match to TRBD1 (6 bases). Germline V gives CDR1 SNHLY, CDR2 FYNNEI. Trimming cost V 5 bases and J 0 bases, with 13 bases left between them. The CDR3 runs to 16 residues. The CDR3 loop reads CASSYPGEPNTGELFF. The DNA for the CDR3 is TGTGCCAGCAGTTACCCAGGGGAACCGAACACCGGGGAGCTGTTTTTT. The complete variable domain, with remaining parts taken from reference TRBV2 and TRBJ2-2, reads EPEVTQTPSHQVTQMGQEVILRCVPISNHLYFYWYRQILGQKVEFLVSFYNNEISEKSEIFDDQFSVERPDGSNFTLKIRSTKLEDSAMYFCASSYPGEPNTGELFFGEGSRLTVL.

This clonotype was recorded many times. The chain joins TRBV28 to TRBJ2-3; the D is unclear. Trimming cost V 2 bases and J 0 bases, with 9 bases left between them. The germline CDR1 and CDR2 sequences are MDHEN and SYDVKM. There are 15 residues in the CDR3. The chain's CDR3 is CASSLDTSSTDTQYF. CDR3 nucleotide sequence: TGTGCCAGCAGTTTAGATACATCTAGCACAGATACGCAGTATTTT.

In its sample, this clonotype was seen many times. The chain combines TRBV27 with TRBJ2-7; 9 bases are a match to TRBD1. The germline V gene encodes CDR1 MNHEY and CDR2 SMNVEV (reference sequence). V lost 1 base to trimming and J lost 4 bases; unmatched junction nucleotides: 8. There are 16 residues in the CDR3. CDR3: CASSLWTRQGGYEQYF. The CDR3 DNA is TGTGCCAGCAGTTTATGGACGCGACAGGGGGGGTACGAGCAGTACTTC.

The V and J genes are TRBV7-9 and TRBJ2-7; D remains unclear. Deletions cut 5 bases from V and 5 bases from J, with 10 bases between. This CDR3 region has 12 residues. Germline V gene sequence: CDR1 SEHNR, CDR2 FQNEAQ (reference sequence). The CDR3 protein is CASSHGPHEQYF. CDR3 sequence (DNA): TGTGCCAGCAGCCATGGACCTCACGAGCAGTACTTC.

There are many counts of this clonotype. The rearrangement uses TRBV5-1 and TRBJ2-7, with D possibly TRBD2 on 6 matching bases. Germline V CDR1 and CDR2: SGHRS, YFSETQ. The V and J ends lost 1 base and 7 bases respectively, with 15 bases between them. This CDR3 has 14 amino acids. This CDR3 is CASSLYPPGREQYF. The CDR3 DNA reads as TGCGCCAGCAGCTTGTACCCTCCCGGGAGAGAGCAGTACTTC. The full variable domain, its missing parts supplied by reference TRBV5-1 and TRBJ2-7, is KAGVTQTPRYLIKTRGQQVTLSCSPISGHRSVSWYQQTPGQGLQFLFEYFSETQRNKGNFPGRFSGRQFSNSRSEMNVSTLELGDSALYLCASSLYPPGREQYFGPGTRLTVT.